This paragraph reports one T cell receptor beta chain. Its target is unknown. Sequenced by immunoSEQ multiplex PCR; TCRdb stores in-frame clones only, minus some. The sample contains about 97,000 clones, under 85% of which appear only once. This entry belongs to a study of radiotherapy plus CTLA-4 blockade in lung cancer. Study-wide results and caveats: The study found tumor-derived TCR clones expanded in blood after radiotherapy plus ipilimumab.

Sequencing used peripheral blood, obtained from a patient treated with radiotherapy plus ipilimumab. This receptor was taken from a human donor with non-small cell lung cancer who had a partial response to radiotherapy plus ipilimumab. Some clones in this sample may be carry-over from other donors' samples.

CDR3 sequence reads: CASSEEGGAHQPQHF. CDR3 in DNA: TGTGCCAGCAGTGAGGAGGGGGGGGCGCATCAGCCCCAGCATTTT. The chain has TRBV6-4 and TRBJ1-5, with D possibly being TRBD1 (6 bases). The ends were cut back, 3 bases at V and 5 bases at J, with 14 bases in the middle. Germline CDR1 and CDR2: MRHNA and SNTAGT. The CDR3 has 15 amino acids.